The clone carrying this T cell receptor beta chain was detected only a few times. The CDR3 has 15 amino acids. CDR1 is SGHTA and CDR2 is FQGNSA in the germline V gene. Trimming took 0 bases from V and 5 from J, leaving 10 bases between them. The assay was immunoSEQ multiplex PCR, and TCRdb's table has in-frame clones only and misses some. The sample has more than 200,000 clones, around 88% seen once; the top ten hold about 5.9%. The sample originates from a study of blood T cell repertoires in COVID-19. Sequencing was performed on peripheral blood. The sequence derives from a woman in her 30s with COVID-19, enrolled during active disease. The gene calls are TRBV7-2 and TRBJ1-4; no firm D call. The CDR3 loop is CASSLAGEMNEKLFF. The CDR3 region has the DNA TGTGCCAGCAGCTTAGCTGGGGAGATGAATGAAAAACTGTTTTTT.